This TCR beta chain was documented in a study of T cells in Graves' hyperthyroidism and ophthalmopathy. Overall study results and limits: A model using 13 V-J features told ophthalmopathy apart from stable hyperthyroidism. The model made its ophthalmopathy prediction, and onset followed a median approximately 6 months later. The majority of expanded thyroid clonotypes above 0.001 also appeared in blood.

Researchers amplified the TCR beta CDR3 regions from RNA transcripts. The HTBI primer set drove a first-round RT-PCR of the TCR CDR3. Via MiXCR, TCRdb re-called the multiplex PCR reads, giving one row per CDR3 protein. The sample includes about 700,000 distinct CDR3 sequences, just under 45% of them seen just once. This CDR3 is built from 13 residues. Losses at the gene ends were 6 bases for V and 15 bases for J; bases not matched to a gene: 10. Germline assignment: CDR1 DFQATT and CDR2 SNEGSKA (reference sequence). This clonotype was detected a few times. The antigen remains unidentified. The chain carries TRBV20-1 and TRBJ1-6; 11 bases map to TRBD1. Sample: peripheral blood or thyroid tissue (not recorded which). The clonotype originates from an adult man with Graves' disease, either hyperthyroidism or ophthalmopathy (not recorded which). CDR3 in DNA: TGCAGTGCCCCGGGACAGGGGGACCGGGACCTCCACTTT. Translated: CSAPGQGDRDLHF.